The clone carrying this TCR beta chain is categorized as medium-sized. This sample is part of a study of blood T cell repertoires in COVID-19. Using immunoSEQ multiplex PCR, the repertoire was profiled, and TCRdb retains in-frame clones only, with some absent. The sample has roughly 38,000 clones; roughly 80% are singletons. CDR1 and CDR2 from the germline V gene are SGHNT and YYREEE (reference sequence). The length of the CDR3 is 16 residues. Trimming cost V 4 bases and J 7 bases; bases outside gene matches: 16. The receptor comes from a man in his 60s in a cohort sampled during active COVID-19. This chain joins TRBV5-4 and TRBJ1-2; 7 bases line up with TRBD1. Sequencing was done on a sample of peripheral blood. This CDR3 is CASSQTPLGQSGGYTF. The CDR3 bases are TGTGCCAGCAGCCAAACGCCCCTGGGACAGAGTGGTGGCTACACCTTC.